This paragraph covers one TCR beta chain sequence. This sample was included in a study of T cells in Graves' hyperthyroidism and ophthalmopathy. Clinical symptoms, serum thyroxine, TRAb, thyroid ultrasound and orbital computed tomography informed diagnoses. Using RNA transcripts as the source, TCR beta CDR3 regions were amplified. TCR CDR3 regions were first amplified by RT-PCR with HTBI primers. TCRdb re-derived calls from the multiplex PCR reads in MiXCR, one entry per CDR3 protein. The table lists hundreds of thousands of distinct CDR3 sequences, roughly 15% of them singletons. CDR1 and CDR2 from the germline V gene are SNHLY and FYNNEI. CDR3 length: 15 residues. V was clipped by 1 base and J by 6 bases; unmatched bases: 7.

The clonotype comes from a woman aged 50 to 60 with Graves' ophthalmopathy. The gene calls are TRBV2 and TRBJ1-2; 8 bases agree with TRBD1. The sequenced sample was blood. Here the CDR3 DNA reads TGTGCCAGCAGTGAAGGGGGTAGGGACAGGCATGGCTACACCTTC. Its translation is CASSEGGRDRHGYTF.